Shown below are 32 T cell receptor beta chains from a single sample sequenced in a study of T cell responses to AZD1222 COVID-19 vaccine. Libraries were prepared by immunoSEQ multiplex PCR; TCRdb keeps only in-frame clonotypes and omits some of them. The data show around 150,000 clones, more than 85% seen once. The source material was peripheral blood, sampled 28 days after the second AZD1222 dose. The receptors come from an adult who received the AZD1222 COVID-19 vaccine.

As concerns this clone: At one end the junction does not follow the germline gene, possibly because of a read error. The rearrangement uses TRBV7-2 and TRBJ2-1; D is possibly TRBD1 or TRBD2 (5 bases each). The CDR3 has 14 residues. Germline CDR1 SGHTA, CDR2 FQGNSA. CDR3 loop: CASSLRGVYDEQFF. For the CDR3, the DNA is TGTGCCAGCAGCTTAAGAGGGGTCTACGATGAGCAGTTCTTC.

The V call is TRBV18, the J call TRBJ1-1; TRBD1 might be the D (5 bases). CDR3 length equals 14 residues. From germline, CDR1 is KGHSH and CDR2 LQKENI. The V end was cut by 3 bases, the J end by 4 bases, with 12 bases between. CDR3 residues: CASSPREVGTEAFF. CDR3 sequence (DNA): TGTGCCAGCTCACCCAGGGAGGTGGGCACTGAAGCTTTCTTT.

This chain connects TRBV20-1 to TRBJ1-6, with D possibly matching TRBD1 (5 bases). Germline lookup yields CDR1 DFQATT and CDR2 SNEGSKA (reference sequence). The CDR3 covers 11 residues. V dropped 7 bases and J dropped 8 bases, with 9 bases sitting between them. The CDR3 loop is CSVRGDSPLHF. Here the CDR3 DNA reads TGCAGTGTTCGGGGCGATTCACCCCTCCACTTT.

The chain is built from TRBV29-1 and TRBJ1-2; D remains ambiguous. The ends were cut back, 3 bases at V and 1 base at J, with 9 bases in the middle. Germline V CDR1 and CDR2: SQVTM, ANQGSEA. CDR3 length: 13 residues. The CDR3: CSVDRAGNYGYTF. CDR3 bases: TGCAGCGTTGATAGAGCGGGTAACTATGGCTACACCTTC. Full variable domain (outside the CDR3, taken from reference TRBV29-1 and TRBJ1-2): SAVISQKPSRDICQRGTSLTIQCQVDSQVTMMFWYRQQPGQSLTLIATANQGSEATYESGFVIDKFPISRPNLTFSTLTVSNMSPEDSSIYLCSVDRAGNYGYTFGSGTRLTVV.

V and J are TRBV6-5 and TRBJ2-2, with D unclear. The CDR3 has 16 amino acids. V gave up 2 bases and J gave up 5 bases, with 15 bases separating them. Looked up from germline, CDR1 is MNHEY and CDR2 is SVGAGI. The CDR3, as DNA: TGTGCCAGCAGTTACGGGCTTGCGGACGGGACCGGGGAGCTGTTTTTT. Translating gives CASSYGLADGTGELFF.

The chain couples TRBV5-1 to TRBJ2-1; D possibly corresponds to TRBD2 (6 bases). V was clipped by 2 bases and J by 0 bases, with 9 bases between them. From germline, CDR1 is SGHRS and CDR2 YFSETQ. The CDR3 runs 15 residues. The CDR3 reads CASSFSGDSYNEQFF. The DNA for the CDR3 is TGCGCCAGCAGCTTTTCGGGGGACTCCTACAATGAGCAGTTCTTC. The complete variable domain, with remaining parts taken from reference TRBV5-1 and TRBJ2-1, reads KAGVTQTPRYLIKTRGQQVTLSCSPISGHRSVSWYQQTPGQGLQFLFEYFSETQRNKGNFPGRFSGRQFSNSRSEMNVSTLELGDSALYLCASSFSGDSYNEQFFGPGTRLTVL.

The chain recombines TRBV12-5 with TRBJ2-2, with D possibly being TRBD1 or TRBD2 (5 bases each). The germline gives CDR1 LGHNT, CDR2 FRNRAP. The germline V and J ends were trimmed by 8 bases and 6 bases, with 10 bases remaining between them. The CDR3 contains 12 residues. CDR3 DNA: TGTGCTAGTTGGGGGATAGCCGGGGAGCTGTTTTTT. Encoded protein: CASWGIAGELFF.

The chain has TRBV4-3 and TRBJ1-4; D possibly corresponds to TRBD1 (5 bases). This CDR3 is 15 amino acids long. Trimming took off 1 base at V and 3 bases at J, with 9 bases between the two ends. From germline, CDR1 is LGHNA and CDR2 YSLEER. CDR3 coding DNA: TGCGCCAGCAGCCAAGCTCAGGGTCCTAATGAAAAACTGTTTTTT. Amino acids: CASSQAQGPNEKLFF.

The chain combines TRBV5-1 with TRBJ2-7; TRBD2 might be the D (5 bases). Per the germline V gene, CDR1 is SGHRS and CDR2 is YFSETQ. CDR3 length equals 13 residues. The V gene lost 1 base and the J gene lost 5 bases, with 10 bases spanning the gap. The CDR3 is CASSLLGSDEQYF. The CDR3 DNA reads TGCGCCAGCAGCTTGTTAGGGAGCGACGAGCAGTACTTC.

The gene calls are TRBV7-3 and TRBJ2-1, with 7 positions matching TRBD2. V was clipped by 5 bases and J by 9 bases; unmatched bases: 13. The V gene's germline CDR1 is SGHTA and CDR2 FQGTGA. The length of the CDR3 is 15 residues. The DNA of the CDR3 is TGTGCCAGCAGCCCCCGTACTAGCGAGTCGGCTGAGCAGTTCTTC. Protein product: CASSPRTSESAEQFF.

The V gene is TRBV5-4, the J gene TRBJ2-3; a weak D match, TRBD2 (6 bases). The CDR3 has 18 residues. Trimming pared 7 bases from V and 2 bases from J, leaving 26 bases between. Germline CDR1 is SGHNT and CDR2 is YYREEE (reference sequence). CDR3 protein: CASRGGMGINGHTDTQYF. The CDR3 DNA sequence: TGTGCCAGCCGAGGCGGGATGGGAATTAATGGACACACAGATACGCAGTATTTT.

This chain connects TRBV3-1 (or the pseudogene TRBV3-2) to TRBJ2-3; 8 bases are a match to TRBD1. J lost 3 bases, V lost 5 bases, and 10 bases had no gene match. Germline V gene sequence: CDR1 LGHDT, CDR2 YNNKEL (reference sequence). The CDR3 is made up of 16 amino acids. CDR3 DNA sequence: TGTGCCAGCAGCTTCCTAGCAGGGGGCCGTACAGATACGCAGTATTTT. As protein: CASSFLAGGRTDTQYF.

This sequence joins TRBV19 and TRBJ1-5; no clear D gene. Per the germline V gene, CDR1 is LNHDA and CDR2 is SQIVND (reference sequence). This CDR3 comprises 14 residues. V lost 2 bases and J lost 7, with 12 bases in between. CDR3 sequence reads: CASSIPEPGQPQHF. CDR3 in DNA: TGTGCCAGTAGTATACCGGAGCCGGGACAGCCCCAGCATTTT.

This clone has a handful of counts. The V call is TRBV9, the J call TRBJ2-1; D unclear. Germline V lookup: CDR1 SGDLS, CDR2 YYNGEE. CDR3 length: 14 residues. V lost 6 bases and J 0 bases, leaving 10 bases between the germline ends. The CDR3 loop reads CASTPGTSYNEQFF. CDR3 nucleotides: TGTGCCAGCACTCCAGGAACCTCCTACAATGAGCAGTTCTTC.

The gene calls are TRBV7-9 and TRBJ1-5, with 7 bases lining up with TRBD1. Germline V gives CDR1 SEHNR, CDR2 FQNEAQ (reference sequence). The CDR3 is 14 residues long. V lost 4 bases and J lost 6; bases outside the gene matches: 6. The CDR3 region has the DNA TGTGCCAGCAGCTCGTCCACAGGGGCTCAGCCCCAGCATTTT. This encodes CASSSSTGAQPQHF.

The chain couples TRBV6-4 to TRBJ2-3; perhaps TRBD1 as D (5 bases). Germline loops: CDR1 MRHNA, CDR2 SNTAGT. Trimming stripped 3 bases from V and 9 bases from J, with 16 bases between. This CDR3 spans 14 amino acids. The CDR3 here is CASSESADSGTQYF. As DNA, the CDR3 is TGTGCCAGCAGTGAGTCGGCTGATTCAGGGACGCAGTATTTT.

The gene calls are TRBV7-2 and TRBJ1-2; 8 nucleotides match TRBD1. The V gene end was trimmed by 6 bases and the J gene end by 13 bases; junction bases not matched to a gene: 19. CDR1 and CDR2 from the germline V gene are SGHTA and FQGNSA. The CDR3 runs 15 residues. The CDR3 region is CASSSSTGTGEQRTF. The CDR3 DNA reads as TGTGCCAGCAGTTCTTCTACCGGGACAGGCGAGCAACGCACCTTC.

This chain joins TRBV19 and TRBJ2-1, with 7 bases that match TRBD1. Unmatched junction bases numbered 8, after V lost 6 bases and J lost 6 bases. Germline loops: CDR1 LNHDA, CDR2 SQIVND (reference sequence). CDR3 length: 14 amino acids. CDR3 nucleotides: TGTGCCAGTAGCCCAGGGGGTATAGGCAATGAGCAGTTCTTC. This codes for CASSPGGIGNEQFF.

The gene calls are TRBV20-1 and TRBJ2-7; D not certain. Trimming took off 5 bases at V and 7 bases at J, with 12 bases between the two ends. The CDR3 has 11 amino acids. Germline CDR1 reads DFQATT; CDR2 reads SNEGSKA (reference sequence). CDR3 loop: CSAHPSREQYF. The CDR3 DNA reads TGCAGTGCTCATCCTTCGCGGGAGCAGTACTTC.

The J gene is TRBJ1-2, the V gene TRBV27, with 7 bases fitting TRBD1. CDR3 size: 14 residues. Germline assignment: CDR1 MNHEY and CDR2 SMNVEV (reference sequence). V trimming: 5 bases; J trimming: 2 bases; junction bases outside the gene matches: 5. CDR3 sequence reads: CASSPRQGNYGYTF. CDR3 bases: TGTGCCAGCAGTCCACGACAGGGCAACTATGGCTACACCTTC.

The rearrangement uses TRBV28 and TRBJ1-1; possible D gene TRBD1, 6 bases. The V gene lost 6 bases and the J gene lost 11 bases, with 16 bases spanning the gap. The CDR3 is made up of 12 amino acids. Per the germline V gene, CDR1 is MDHEN and CDR2 is SYDVKM. The CDR3 sequence is CASSPAVRGAFF. The CDR3 DNA follows: TGTGCCAGCAGCCCCGCGGTAAGGGGGGCTTTCTTT.

This chain links TRBV11-1 with TRBJ2-7; D uncertain. This CDR3 region has 13 residues. V dropped 3 bases and J dropped 3 bases, with 9 bases sitting between them. CDR1 is SGHAT, CDR2 FQDESV, per germline (reference sequence). CDR3 sequence (DNA): TGTGCCAGCAGCTTCGGTCCGGACTACGAGCAGTACTTC. Amino acids: CASSFGPDYEQYF. Full variable domain (outside the CDR3, taken from reference TRBV11-1 and TRBJ2-7): EAEVAQSPRYKITEKSQAVAFWCDPISGHATLYWYRQILGQGPELLVQFQDESVVDDSQLPKDRFSAERLKGVDSTLKIQPAELGDSAMYLCASSFGPDYEQYFGPGTRLTVT.

V and J are TRBV12-3 or TRBV12-4 and TRBJ1-5; D unclear. Trimming shortened V by 6 bases and J by 9 bases, and 9 bases separated the two germline ends. This CDR3 is 11 amino acids long. CDR3: CASSRAGPQHF. As DNA, the CDR3 is TGTGCCAGCAGCCGCGCAGGGCCCCAGCATTTT.

The V call is TRBV12-3 or TRBV12-4, the J call TRBJ1-5; D is undetermined. V was trimmed by 3 bases and J by 6 bases, leaving 6 bases between them. The CDR3 contains 12 residues. The CDR3 reads CASSFGSQPQHF. The DNA for the CDR3 is TGTGCCAGCAGTTTTGGGTCTCAGCCCCAGCATTTT.

The chain carries TRBV11-2 and TRBJ2-3; possible D gene TRBD2, 6 bases. Germline V gene data show CDR1 as SGHAT and CDR2 as FQNNGV. The CDR3 has 16 residues. V was cut by 1 base and J by 1 base, with 12 bases left in between. The CDR3 sequence is CASSLGDGLRTDTQYF. CDR3 coding DNA: TGTGCCAGCAGCTTAGGGGACGGACTACGCACAGATACGCAGTATTTT.

This chain joins TRBV5-4 and TRBJ2-7; TRBD1 is a possible D gene (6 bases). The V end was cut by 5 bases, the J end by 4 bases, with 10 bases between. The CDR3 is 12 residues long. Looked up from germline, CDR1 is SGHNT and CDR2 is YYREEE (reference sequence). Written as DNA, the CDR3 is TGTGCCAGCAGTATACAGGGATACGAGCAGTACTTC. It translates to CASSIQGYEQYF. Combining the CDR3 with reference TRBV5-4 and TRBJ2-7 gives the whole variable domain ETGVTQSPTHLIKTRGQQVTLRCSSQSGHNTVSWYQQALGQGPQFIFQYYREEENGRGNFPPRFSGLQFPNYSSELNVNALELDDSALYLCASSIQGYEQYFGPGTRLTVT.

The gene calls are TRBV9 and TRBJ2-2; perhaps TRBD2 as D (6 bases). The V gene lost 0 bases and the J gene lost 6 bases, with 9 bases spanning the gap. The CDR3 is 14 amino acids. Germline CDR1 reads SGDLS; CDR2 reads YYNGEE. CDR3 in DNA: TGTGCCAGCAGCGTAGGCGGAGGGCCCGGGGAGCTGTTTTTT. Encoded protein: CASSVGGGPGELFF. Complete variable domain (other parts from reference TRBV9 and TRBJ2-2): DSGVTQTPKHLITATGQRVTLRCSPRSGDLSVYWYQQSLDQGLQFLIQYYNGEERAKGNILERFSAQQFPDLHSELNLSSLELGDSALYFCASSVGGGPGELFFGEGSRLTVL.

The CDR3 here is CASSLRSRQGEGEQYF. CDR3 DNA: TGTGCCAGCAGCTTGAGGTCGCGGCAGGGAGAGGGCGAGCAGTACTTC. The J gene is TRBJ2-7, the V gene TRBV5-6; D is perhaps TRBD1 or TRBD2 (5 bases each). V was trimmed by 1 base and J by 6 bases, leaving 20 bases between them. Germline CDR1 is SGHDT and CDR2 is YYEEEE. The CDR3 extends over 16 amino acids.

The chain employs TRBV28 and TRBJ2-5, with 13 bases lining up with TRBD2. V shed 2 bases, J shed 1 base, and the junction held 1 base outside the gene matches. The germline CDR1 and CDR2 sequences are MDHEN and SYDVKM. This CDR3 is 16 amino acids long. CDR3 coding DNA: TGTGCCAGCAGTTTAGGGACTAGCGGGGCCCAAGAGACCCAGTACTTC. As protein: CASSLGTSGAQETQYF.

The chain has TRBV7-9 and TRBJ1-4; a possible D gene is TRBD1 (5 bases). The germline V gene has CDR1 SEHNR and CDR2 FQNEAQ (reference sequence). The CDR3 runs to 13 residues. Trimming cost V 5 bases and J 4 bases, with 8 bases left between them. CDR3 in DNA: TGTGCCAGCAGCGCGACAGTTAATGAAAAACTGTTTTTT. Translated: CASSATVNEKLFF. Complete variable domain (other parts from reference TRBV7-9 and TRBJ1-4): DTGVSQNPRHKITKRGQNVTFRCDPISEHNRLYWYRQTLGQGPEFLTYFQNEAQLEKSRLLSDRFSAERPKGSFSTLEIQRTEQGDSAMYLCASSATVNEKLFFGSGTQLSVL.

The chain couples TRBV19 to TRBJ2-1; D is possibly TRBD1 or TRBD2 (5 bases each). CDR1 and CDR2 from the germline V gene are LNHDA and SQIVND (reference sequence). The CDR3 runs 16 residues. Trimming cost V 1 base and J 3 bases, with 13 bases left between them. CDR3 region: CASSIVGRDHYNEQFF. For the CDR3, the DNA is TGTGCCAGTAGTATAGTCGGTCGGGACCACTACAATGAGCAGTTCTTC. Combining the CDR3 with reference TRBV19 and TRBJ2-1 gives the whole variable domain DGGITQSPKYLFRKEGQNVTLSCEQNLNHDAMYWYRQDPGQGLRLIYYSQIVNDFQKGDIAEGYSVSREKKESFPLTVTSAQKNPTAFYLCASSIVGRDHYNEQFFGPGTRLTVL.

This CDR3 is CASSNTGGRDGYTF. CDR3 in DNA: TGTGCCAGCAGCAACACCGGGGGTAGGGATGGCTACACCTTC. The chain links TRBV6-5 to TRBJ1-2; a weak D match, TRBD1 (5 bases). Trimming cost V 6 bases and J 6 bases, with 17 bases left between them. Germline V CDR1 and CDR2: MNHEY, SVGAGI. CDR3 length: 14 amino acids.